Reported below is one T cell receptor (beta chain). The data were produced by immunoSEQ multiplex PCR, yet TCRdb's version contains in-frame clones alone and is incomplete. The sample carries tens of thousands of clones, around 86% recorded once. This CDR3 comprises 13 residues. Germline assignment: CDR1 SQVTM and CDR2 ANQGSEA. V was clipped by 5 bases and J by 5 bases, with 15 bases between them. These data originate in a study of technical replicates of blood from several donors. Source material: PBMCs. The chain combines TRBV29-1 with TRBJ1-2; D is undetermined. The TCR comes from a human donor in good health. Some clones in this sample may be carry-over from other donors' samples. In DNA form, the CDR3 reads TGCAGCGTTTCATTAGGACTAGAGTATGGCTACACCTTC. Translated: CSVSLGLEYGYTF.